This T cell receptor beta chain emerged from a study of cytomegalovirus exposure and HLA in healthy donors. This PCR relied on a set of 60 Vbeta primers and 13 Jbeta primers. TCRdb's copy holds only in-frame clones and misses some; the assay was immunoSEQ multiplex PCR. Of 150,000 or so clones in the sample, 65% to 80% were seen once. Points from the study as a whole: CMV serostatus was the only recorded immune exposure for donors.

CDR1 is SEHNR and CDR2 is FQNEAQ in the germline V gene (reference sequence). The CDR3 loop spans 13 amino acids. The V gene lost 5 bases and the J gene lost 6 bases, with 11 bases spanning the gap. Worth noting for this clone: Its antigen remains unknown.

The source is a male donor in good health and CMV-seronegative. Source material: PBMCs. The rearrangement uses TRBV7-9 and TRBJ2-1; TRBD2 is a possible D gene (5 bases). DNA for the CDR3: TGTGCCAGCAGCCAGACCAGCGGCAATGAGCAGTTCTTC. It specifies CASSQTSGNEQFF.